These T cell receptor beta chains were read from a single sample in a study of early T cells in non-severe SARS-CoV-2 infection. One entry per CDR3 protein results from TCRdb running MiXCR on the 5' RACE reads. In the table there are over 60,000 distinct CDR3 sequences, about 9.4% of which are singletons. The material was whole blood, obtained at baseline. The receptors derive from an adult who was a healthcare worker with PCR-confirmed SARS-CoV-2 infection or an uninfected control (not recorded which). The CDR3 runs from the conserved cysteine through the conserved F or W. The order of the fields is J gene, V gene, D gene, CDR3 protein. D genes are given only for firm matches.

TRBJ1-2 TRBV30 NA CAWSVGGAYGYTF
TRBJ1-1 TRBV10-3 TRBD1 CAIRGQGGTEAFF
TRBJ1-1 TRBV4-1 NA CASSRQMNTEAFF
TRBJ2-5 TRBV5-8 NA CASSFGDGSLQETQYF
TRBJ2-1 TRBV5-1 TRBD2 CASSQFSGGPNLEQFF
TRBJ1-4 TRBV7-2 NA CASSFDRTNEKLFF
TRBJ2-1 TRBV7-6 TRBD2 CASSVTGTSGGNEQFF
TRBJ1-2 TRBV25-1 NA CASSATGFGYGYTF
TRBJ2-6 TRBV4-3 TRBD1 CASSPAQPGQGYPGANVLTF
TRBJ2-1 TRBV11-2 NA CASSLEQSYNEQFF
TRBJ2-3 TRBV20-1 TRBD1 CSARPPEGGRNTQYF
TRBJ2-1 TRBV12-3/TRBV12-4 NA CASLRRNEQFF
TRBJ1-2 TRBV9 NA CASSLTGMKGYTF
TRBJ1-1 TRBV7-2 TRBD1 CASSPKTGGLTEAFF
TRBJ2-3 TRBV7-2 TRBD2 CASSPGGLAGGRTDTQYF
TRBJ1-2 TRBV7-9 NA CASSLGLLGDGYTF
TRBJ1-3 TRBV7-2 TRBD1 CASSQRGQAIISGNTIYF
TRBJ1-5 TRBV7-9 NA CASSLSGNQPQHF
TRBJ2-5 TRBV12-3/TRBV12-4 NA CASILSEGQETQYF
TRBJ2-3 TRBV30 TRBD1 CAWTKWTGGGRDTQYF
TRBJ2-3 TRBV4-3 TRBD1 CASSQERGGADTQYF
TRBJ2-2 TRBV18 NA CASSPRQGYGGGTNTGELFF
TRBJ2-6 TRBV10-3 NA CAIAGRGANVLTF
TRBJ1-5 TRBV12-3/TRBV12-4 NA CASKLDGYQPQHF
TRBJ2-7 TRBV5-1 TRBD1 CASSLGTGLCF